There are many counts of the clone carrying this T cell receptor beta chain. Its matching antigen is unknown. This entry belongs to a study of T cells in Graves' hyperthyroidism and ophthalmopathy. Broader study findings: Progression to ophthalmopathy was predicted a median of about 6.6 months early.

Researchers amplified the TCR beta CDR3 regions from RNA transcripts. Initially, a first-round RT-PCR of the TCR CDR3 employed the HTBI primer set. Each CDR3 protein is one row after TCRdb ran MiXCR on the multiplex PCR reads. The table lists 95,000 to 110,000 distinct CDR3 sequences, approximately 16% of them singletons. Stable hyperthyroidism: no ophthalmopathy progression over 18 months of follow-up. Trimming cost V 2 bases and J 1 base, with 30 bases left between them. The CDR3 has 21 amino acids. Germline V CDR1 and CDR2: MNHEY, SVGEGT. Sequenced input: blood. This receptor was identified in a woman aged 50 to 60 with Graves' hyperthyroidism. The chain has TRBV6-2 or TRBV6-3 and TRBJ2-7, with D maybe TRBD2 (7 bases). The CDR3 sequence is CASSYRLVGGRVNPPSYEQYF. CDR3 nucleotide sequence: TGTGCCAGCAGTTACCGGCTAGTCGGGGGGCGAGTTAACCCACCGTCCTACGAGCAGTACTTC.